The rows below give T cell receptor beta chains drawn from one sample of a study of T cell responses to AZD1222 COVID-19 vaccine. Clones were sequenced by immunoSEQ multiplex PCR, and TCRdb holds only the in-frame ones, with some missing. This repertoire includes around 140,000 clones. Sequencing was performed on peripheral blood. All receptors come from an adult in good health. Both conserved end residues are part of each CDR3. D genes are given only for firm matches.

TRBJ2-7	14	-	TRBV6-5	CASSPGHGPLEQYF	TGTGCCAGCAGTCCGGGACACGGGCCGCTCGAGCAGTACTTC
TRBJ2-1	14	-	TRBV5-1	CASSALSSYNEQFF	TGCGCCAGCAGCGCCCTCAGCTCCTACAATGAGCAGTTCTTC
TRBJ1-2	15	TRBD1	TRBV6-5	CASRHTGVGNYGYTF	TGTGCCAGCAGGCACACAGGGGTGGGAAACTATGGCTACACCTTC
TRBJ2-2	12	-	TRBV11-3	CASSPATGELFF	TGTGCCAGCAGCCCCGCCACCGGGGAGCTGTTTTTT
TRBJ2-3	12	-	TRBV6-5	CASRESTDTQYF	TGTGCCAGCAGGGAGAGCACAGATACGCAGTATTTT
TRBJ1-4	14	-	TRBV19	CASSGDGRNEKLFF	TGTGCCAGTAGTGGGGACGGACGGAATGAAAAACTGTTTTTT
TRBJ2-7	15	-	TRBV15	CATSRDQAAKYEQYF	TGTGCCACCAGCAGAGATCAGGCAGCCAAGTACGAGCAGTACTTC
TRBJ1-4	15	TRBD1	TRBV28	CASQNSGTGNEKLFF	TGTGCCAGCCAAAATAGCGGGACAGGGAATGAAAAACTGTTTTTT
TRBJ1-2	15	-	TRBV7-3	CASSPEGGPTYGYTF	TGTGCCAGCAGCCCCGAGGGGGGGCCCACCTATGGCTACACCTTC
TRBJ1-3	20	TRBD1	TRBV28	CASPMGGQGILPGPGNTIYF	TGTGCCAGCCCTATGGGGGGACAGGGAATCTTGCCCGGCCCAGGAAACACCATATATTTT
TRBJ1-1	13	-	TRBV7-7	CASSLGSNTEAFF	TGTGCCAGCAGCTTAGGCTCGAACACTGAAGCTTTCTTT
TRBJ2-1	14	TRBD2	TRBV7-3	CASSLAGGLNEQFF	TGTGCCAGCAGCTTAGCGGGGGGGCTCAATGAGCAGTTCTTC
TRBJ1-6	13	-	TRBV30	CAWGPTNSSPLHF	TGTGCCTGGGGGCCGACGAATAGTTCACCCCTCCACTTT
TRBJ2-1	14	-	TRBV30	CAWSGPSSHPEQFF	TGTGCCTGGAGTGGCCCATCGAGCCATCCTGAGCAGTTCTTC
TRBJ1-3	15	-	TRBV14	CASSQVLGSGNTIYF	TGTGCCAGCAGCCAAGTGTTGGGCTCTGGAAACACCATATATTTT
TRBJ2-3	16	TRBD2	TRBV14	CASSRLQRGGLDTQYF	TGTGCCAGCAGCCGACTCCAGCGGGGGGGCCTGGATACGCAGTATTTT
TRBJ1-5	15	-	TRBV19	CASSIGGGSNQPQHF	TGTGCCAGTAGTATCGGGGGGGGTAGCAATCAGCCCCAGCATTTT
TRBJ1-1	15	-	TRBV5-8	CASSLQGRLGTEAFF	TGTGCCAGCAGCTTGCAGGGGAGGCTTGGCACTGAAGCTTTCTTT
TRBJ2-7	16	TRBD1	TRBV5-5	CASSKEGQGSSYEQYF	TGTGCCAGCAGCAAGGAGGGACAGGGGTCATCCTACGAGCAGTACTTC
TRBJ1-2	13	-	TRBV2	CASSVVQDYGYTF	TGTGCCAGCAGTGTCGTACAAGACTATGGCTACACCTTC
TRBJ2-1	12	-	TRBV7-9	CASDPRGNEQFF	TGTGCCAGCGACCCACGGGGGAATGAGCAGTTCTTC
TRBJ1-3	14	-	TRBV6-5	CAGQGPLSGNTIYF	TGTGCCGGGCAGGGCCCCCTTTCTGGAAACACCATATATTTT
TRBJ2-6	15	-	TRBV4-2	CASSKQGSGANVLTF	TGTGCCAGCAGCAAACAGGGCTCTGGGGCCAACGTCCTGACTTTC
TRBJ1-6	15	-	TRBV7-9	CASSPPKGNNSPLHF	TGTGCCAGCAGCCCCCCAAAGGGAAATAATTCACCCCTCCACTTT
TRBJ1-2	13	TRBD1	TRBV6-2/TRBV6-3	CASSWTGTYGYTF	TGTGCCAGCAGTTGGACAGGGACCTATGGCTACACCTTC
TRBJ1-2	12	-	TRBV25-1	CASLTGKYGYTF	TGTGCCAGCCTAACAGGGAAGTATGGCTACACCTTC
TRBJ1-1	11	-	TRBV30	CAWSVSGEAFF	TGTGCCTGGAGTGTTTCTGGGGAAGCTTTCTTT
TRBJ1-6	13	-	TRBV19	CASRQGSYSPLHF	TGTGCCAGTAGACAGGGCAGTTATTCACCCCTCCACTTT
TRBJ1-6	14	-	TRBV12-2	CASRHSPGGSPLHF	TGTGCAAGTCGCCACTCCCCCGGGGGATCACCCCTCCACTTT
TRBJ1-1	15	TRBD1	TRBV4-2	CASSQTTGEGTEAFF	TGTGCCAGCAGCCAGACCACAGGGGAGGGTACTGAAGCTTTCTTT
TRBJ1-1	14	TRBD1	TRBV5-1	CASSQGGAEPEAFF	TGCGCCAGCAGCCAAGGGGGCGCTGAGCCTGAAGCTTTCTTT
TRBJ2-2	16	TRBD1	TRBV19	CASSVQGQANTGELFF	TGTGCCAGTAGCGTCCAAGGACAGGCGAACACCGGGGAGCTGTTTTTT
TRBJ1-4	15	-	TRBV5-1	CASSSTSATNEKLFF	TGCGCCAGCAGCTCGACATCTGCAACTAATGAAAAACTGTTTTTT
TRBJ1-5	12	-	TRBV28	CASKTGNQPQHF	TGTGCCAGCAAAACGGGCAATCAGCCCCAGCATTTT
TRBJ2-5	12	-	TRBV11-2	CASSSTSETQYF	TGTGCCAGCAGCTCCACCAGTGAGACCCAGTACTTC
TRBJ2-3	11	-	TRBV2	CASPMGGRWYF	TGTGCCAGCCCTATGGGGGGACGATGGTATTTT
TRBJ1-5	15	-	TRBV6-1	CASSEGTVRNQPQHF	TGTGCCAGCAGTGAAGGGACGGTGAGGAATCAGCCCCAGCATTTT
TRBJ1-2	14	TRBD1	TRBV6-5	CASRDSRLFEGYTF	TGTGCCAGCCGGGACAGTAGACTTTTTGAGGGCTACACCTTC
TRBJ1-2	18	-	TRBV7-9	CASSLLHQGGQGDYGYTF	TGTGCCAGCAGCTTACTCCACCAGGGAGGGCAAGGGGACTATGGCTACACCTTC
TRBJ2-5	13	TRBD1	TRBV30	CAWRRQGRETQYF	TGTGCCTGGAGGAGACAGGGGAGGGAGACCCAGTACTTC
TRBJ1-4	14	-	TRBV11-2	CASSLGWGDGKLFF	TGTGCCAGCAGCTTAGGTTGGGGCGACGGAAAACTGTTTTTT
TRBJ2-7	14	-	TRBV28	CASRSSENSYEQYF	TGTGCCAGCAGGTCCTCCGAGAACTCCTACGAGCAGTACTTC
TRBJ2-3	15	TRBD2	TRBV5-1	CASSLGTSPADTQYF	TGCGCCAGCAGCTTAGGGACTAGCCCCGCAGATACGCAGTATTTT
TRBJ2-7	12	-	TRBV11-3	CASSPAAAAPDF	TGTGCCAGCAGCCCGGCCGCCGCGGCCCCCGACTTC